This note documents a single T cell receptor (beta chain) sequence. The antigen is unknown. Profiling relied on immunoSEQ multiplex PCR, and the TCRdb table lists in-frame clones only, not all of them. This table holds around 54,000 clones, roughly 80% found once. This record comes from a study of a mutant IDH1 vaccine in newly diagnosed glioma. Study-level information: Treated patients showed a male proportion of approximately 62%, a female proportion of about 40%, and a mean age of about 41 years. Patients had received radiotherapy, temozolomide, or both previously, most receiving both. The study, taken as a whole, reports: About 92% of patients showed vaccine-induced immune responses across multiple MHC alleles.

The time point here: baseline, week 1 (first vaccination visit). Regarding treatment: pre-vaccination baseline after standard-of-care therapy. Each of the donors came in with new WHO grade 3 or 4 astrocytomas that were IDH1-mutant and ATRX-lost. Looked up from germline, CDR1 is KGHSH and CDR2 is LQKENI. The V end was cut by 3 bases, the J end by 4 bases, with 13 bases between. This CDR3 has 14 amino acids. The sequences come from PBMCs, collected from a glioma patient treated with radiotherapy, temozolomide or both. The chain recombines TRBV18 with TRBJ2-7; D is undetermined. The source of this sequence is a man younger than 35 with glioma. The CDR3 is CASSPPLPFYEQYF. CDR3 nucleotides: TGTGCCAGCTCACCTCCCCTTCCCTTTTACGAGCAGTACTTC.